This T cell receptor (beta chain) emerged from a study of identical twins. MiXCR, applied by TCRdb to the 5' RACE reads, yields one record per CDR3 protein. This table holds around 100,000 distinct CDR3 sequences, around 5.5% found once. This clonotype was recorded many times. CDR3 length equals 15 residues. After removal of 4 bases from V and 0 bases from J, the junction contained 6 bases not matched to a gene. This receptor was taken from a woman between 50 and 59 years old in good health. The sequencing input was memory T cells sorted from blood. V is TRBV12-3 or TRBV12-4 and J is TRBJ2-7; TRBD1 aligns across 7 bases. CDR3 coding DNA: TGTGCCAGCAGTTACCGACAGGGAAACTCCTACGAGCAGTACTTC. Its protein is CASSYRQGNSYEQYF.